This T cell receptor (beta chain) was documented in a study of T cell responses to AZD1222 COVID-19 vaccine. Assay: immunoSEQ multiplex PCR; the TCRdb copy retains only in-frame clones and omits some. The data show more than 110,000 clones, approximately 91% seen once. The CDR3 runs 16 residues. Trimming cost V 3 bases and J 5 bases, with 19 bases left between them. Germline V gene lookup returns CDR1 ENHRY and CDR2 SYGVKD. The receptor was derived from an adult in good health. The material sequenced was peripheral blood, taken on day 0 of AZD1222 vaccination. The chain combines TRBV10-3 with TRBJ1-2, with no clear D. CDR3 coding DNA: TGTGCCATCAGTGATACTCAAGGGTTTGGGAGTTATGGCTACACCTTC. Residues: CAISDTQGFGSYGYTF.